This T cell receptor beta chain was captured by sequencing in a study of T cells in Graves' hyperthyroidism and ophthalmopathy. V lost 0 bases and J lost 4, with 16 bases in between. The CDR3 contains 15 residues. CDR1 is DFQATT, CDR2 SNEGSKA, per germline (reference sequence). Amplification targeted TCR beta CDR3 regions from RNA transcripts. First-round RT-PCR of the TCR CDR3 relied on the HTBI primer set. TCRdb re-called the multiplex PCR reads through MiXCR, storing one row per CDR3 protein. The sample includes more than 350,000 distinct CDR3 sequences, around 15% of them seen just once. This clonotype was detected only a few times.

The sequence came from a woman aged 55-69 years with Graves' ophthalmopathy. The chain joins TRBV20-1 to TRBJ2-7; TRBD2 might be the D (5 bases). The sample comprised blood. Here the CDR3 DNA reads TGCAGTGCTAGAGATCCGGCGGGTCTAAGGTACGAGCAGTACTTC. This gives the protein CSARDPAGLRYEQYF.